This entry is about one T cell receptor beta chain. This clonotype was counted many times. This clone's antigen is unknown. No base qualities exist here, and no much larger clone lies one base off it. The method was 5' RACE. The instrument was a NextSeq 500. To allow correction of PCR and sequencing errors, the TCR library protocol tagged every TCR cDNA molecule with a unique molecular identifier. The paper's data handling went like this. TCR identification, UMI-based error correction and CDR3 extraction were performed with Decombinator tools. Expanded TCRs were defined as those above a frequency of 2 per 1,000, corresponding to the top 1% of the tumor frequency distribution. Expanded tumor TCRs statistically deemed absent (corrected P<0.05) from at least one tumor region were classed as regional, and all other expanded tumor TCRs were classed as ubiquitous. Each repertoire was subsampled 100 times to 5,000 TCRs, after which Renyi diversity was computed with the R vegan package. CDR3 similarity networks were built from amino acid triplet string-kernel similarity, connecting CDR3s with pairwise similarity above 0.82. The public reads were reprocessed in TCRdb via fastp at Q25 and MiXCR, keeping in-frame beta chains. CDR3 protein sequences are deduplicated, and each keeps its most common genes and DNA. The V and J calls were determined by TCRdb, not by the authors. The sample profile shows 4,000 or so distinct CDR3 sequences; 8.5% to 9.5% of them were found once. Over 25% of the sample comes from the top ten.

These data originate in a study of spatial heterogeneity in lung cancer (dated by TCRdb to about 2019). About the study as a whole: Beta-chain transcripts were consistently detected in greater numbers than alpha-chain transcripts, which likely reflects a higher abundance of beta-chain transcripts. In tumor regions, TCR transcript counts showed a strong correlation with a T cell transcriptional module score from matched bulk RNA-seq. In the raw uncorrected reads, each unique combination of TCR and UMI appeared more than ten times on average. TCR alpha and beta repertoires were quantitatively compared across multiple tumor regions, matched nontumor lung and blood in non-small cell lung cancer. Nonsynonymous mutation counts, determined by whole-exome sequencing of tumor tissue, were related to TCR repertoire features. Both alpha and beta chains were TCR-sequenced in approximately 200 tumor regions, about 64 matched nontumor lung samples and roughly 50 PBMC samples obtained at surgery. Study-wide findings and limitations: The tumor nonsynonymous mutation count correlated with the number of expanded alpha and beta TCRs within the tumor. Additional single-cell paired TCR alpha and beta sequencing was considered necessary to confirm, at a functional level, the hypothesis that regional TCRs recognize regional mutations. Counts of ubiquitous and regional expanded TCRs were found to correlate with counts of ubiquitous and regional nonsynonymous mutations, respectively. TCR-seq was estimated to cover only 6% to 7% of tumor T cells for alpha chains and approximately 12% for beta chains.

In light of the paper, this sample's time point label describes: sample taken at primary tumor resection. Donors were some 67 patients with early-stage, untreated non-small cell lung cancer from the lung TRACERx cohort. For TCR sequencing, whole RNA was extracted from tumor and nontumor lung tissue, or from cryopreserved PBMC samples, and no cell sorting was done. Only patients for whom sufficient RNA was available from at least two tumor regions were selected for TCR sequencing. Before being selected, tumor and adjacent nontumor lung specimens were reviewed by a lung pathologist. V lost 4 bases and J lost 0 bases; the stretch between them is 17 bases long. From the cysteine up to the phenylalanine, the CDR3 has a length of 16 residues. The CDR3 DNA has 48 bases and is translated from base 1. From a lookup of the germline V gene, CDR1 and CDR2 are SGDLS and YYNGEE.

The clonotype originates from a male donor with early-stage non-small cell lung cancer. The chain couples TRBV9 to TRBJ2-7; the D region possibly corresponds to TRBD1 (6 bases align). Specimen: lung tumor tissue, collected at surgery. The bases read TGTGCCAGCAGCACCACAGGGTCACGGAGCTCCTACGAGCAGTACTTC. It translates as CASSTTGSRSSYEQYF.